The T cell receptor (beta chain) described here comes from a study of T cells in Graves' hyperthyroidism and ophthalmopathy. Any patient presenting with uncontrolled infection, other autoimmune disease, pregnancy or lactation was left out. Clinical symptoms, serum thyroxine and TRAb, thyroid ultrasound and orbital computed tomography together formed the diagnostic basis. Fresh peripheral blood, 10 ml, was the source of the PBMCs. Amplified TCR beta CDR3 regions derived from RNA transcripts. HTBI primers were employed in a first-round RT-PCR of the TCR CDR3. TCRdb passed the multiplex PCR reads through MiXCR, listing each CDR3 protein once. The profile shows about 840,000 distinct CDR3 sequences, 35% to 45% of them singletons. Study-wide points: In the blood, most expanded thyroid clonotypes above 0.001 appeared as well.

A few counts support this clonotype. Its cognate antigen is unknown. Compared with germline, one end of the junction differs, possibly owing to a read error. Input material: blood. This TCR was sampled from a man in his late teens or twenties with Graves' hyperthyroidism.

CDR3 sequence reads: CSARTGDEELFF. As DNA, the CDR3 is TGCAGCGCTAGGACAGGGGATGAAGAACTGTTTTTT. The gene calls are TRBV29-1 and TRBJ1-4, with 9 bases identical to TRBD1. This CDR3 spans 12 amino acids. CDR1 and CDR2 from the germline V gene are SQVTM and ANQGSEA.